These T cell receptor beta chains were read from a single sample in a study of tumor-infiltrating lymphocytes in localized non-small cell lung cancer. Clones were read by immunoSEQ multiplex PCR, and TCRdb kept only the in-frame ones, dropping some. In the table there are 21,000 or so clones, about 80% of which are singletons. The sample was lung tumor tissue. The receptors come from a human donor with non-small cell lung cancer. The CDR3 runs from the conserved cysteine through the conserved F or W. Each record gives: J gene, D gene, V gene, clone size, CDR3 protein, CDR3 DNA. D genes are given only for firm matches. Where a row states a size, it is once, few, many or the class of an expanded clone; other rows omit it.

j_gene: TRBJ1-5; d_gene: NA; v_gene: TRBV5-1; abundance: NA; CDR3aa: CASSLGPGQPQHF; CDR3nt: TGCGCCAGCAGCTTGGGTCCTGGACAGCCCCAGCATTTT
j_gene: TRBJ1-1; d_gene: NA; v_gene: TRBV6-6; abundance: NA; CDR3aa: CASSFRNTEAFF; CDR3nt: TGTGCCAGCAGTTTCAGGAACACTGAAGCTTTCTTT
j_gene: TRBJ2-7; d_gene: NA; v_gene: TRBV11-2; abundance: NA; CDR3aa: CASSTWGASGEQYF; CDR3nt: TGTGCCAGCAGCACATGGGGGGCCTCTGGAGAGCAGTACTTC
j_gene: TRBJ2-7; d_gene: TRBD2; v_gene: TRBV18; abundance: NA; CDR3aa: CASSPGGPLYF; CDR3nt: TGTGCCAGCTCACCGGGAGGGCCGTTGTACTTC
j_gene: TRBJ2-5; d_gene: TRBD2; v_gene: TRBV5-4; abundance: NA; CDR3aa: CASSLTSGSEQETQYF; CDR3nt: TGTGCCAGCAGCCTAACTAGCGGGAGTGAGCAAGAGACCCAGTACTTC
j_gene: TRBJ2-7; d_gene: TRBD1; v_gene: TRBV18; abundance: NA; CDR3aa: CASSVTGDHEQYF; CDR3nt: TGTGCCAGCTCAGTTACAGGGGACCACGAGCAGTACTTC
j_gene: TRBJ2-7; d_gene: NA; v_gene: TRBV20-1; abundance: NA; CDR3aa: CSARNTYEQYF; CDR3nt: TGCAGTGCTAGAAACACCTACGAGCAGTACTTC
j_gene: TRBJ1-1; d_gene: NA; v_gene: TRBV5-1; abundance: few; CDR3aa: CASSLGWVNTEAFF; CDR3nt: TGCGCCAGCAGCTTGGGTTGGGTGAACACTGAAGCTTTCTTT
j_gene: TRBJ1-1; d_gene: TRBD1; v_gene: TRBV13; abundance: NA; CDR3aa: CASSLRGQAGGEAFF; CDR3nt: TGTGCCAGCAGCCTCAGGGGACAGGCCGGAGGTGAAGCTTTCTTT
j_gene: TRBJ1-4; d_gene: NA; v_gene: TRBV7-2; abundance: NA; CDR3aa: CASSLASAANEKLFF; CDR3nt: TGTGCCAGCAGCTTAGCCTCGGCAGCTAATGAAAAACTGTTTTTT
j_gene: TRBJ1-1; d_gene: NA; v_gene: TRBV5-1; abundance: NA; CDR3aa: CASSFTTGNTEAFF; CDR3nt: TGCGCCAGCAGCTTCACGACAGGGAACACTGAAGCTTTCTTT
j_gene: TRBJ1-3; d_gene: NA; v_gene: TRBV4-3; abundance: few; CDR3aa: CASSQDLGKSSGNTIYF; CDR3nt: TGCGCCAGCAGCCAAGATTTGGGGAAGAGCTCTGGAAACACCATATATTTT
j_gene: TRBJ2-7; d_gene: NA; v_gene: TRBV10-3; abundance: NA; CDR3aa: CAAREALLFNEQYF; CDR3nt: TGTGCCGCTAGGGAGGCACTTCTGTTCAACGAGCAGTACTTC
j_gene: TRBJ1-3; d_gene: TRBD1; v_gene: TRBV30; abundance: NA; CDR3aa: CAWSRDSGSVGNTIYF; CDR3nt: TGTGCCTGGTCCCGGGACAGTGGGTCCGTTGGAAACACCATATATTTT
j_gene: TRBJ2-7; d_gene: NA; v_gene: TRBV23-1; abundance: NA; CDR3aa: CASSQSVLEQYF; CDR3nt: TGCGCCAGCAGTCAATCTGTCCTCGAGCAGTACTTC
j_gene: TRBJ2-7; d_gene: NA; v_gene: TRBV6-1; abundance: NA; CDR3aa: CASRGIGGNEQYF; CDR3nt: TGTGCCAGCAGAGGGATCGGAGGCAACGAGCAGTACTTC
j_gene: TRBJ2-1; d_gene: TRBD2; v_gene: TRBV30; abundance: NA; CDR3aa: CAWSTAGPLYNEQFF; CDR3nt: TGTGCCTGGAGTACAGCGGGACCTCTCTACAATGAGCAGTTCTTC
j_gene: TRBJ1-6; d_gene: NA; v_gene: TRBV30; abundance: NA; CDR3aa: CAWSSGGYNSPLHF; CDR3nt: TGTGCCTGGAGTAGTGGGGGTTATAATTCACCCCTCCACTTT
j_gene: TRBJ2-7; d_gene: TRBD2; v_gene: TRBV23-1; abundance: once; CDR3aa: CASSPEAGVSHEQYF; CDR3nt: TGCGCCAGCAGTCCGGAAGCGGGAGTGTCACACGAGCAGTACTTC
j_gene: TRBJ2-1; d_gene: TRBD1; v_gene: TRBV6-5; abundance: NA; CDR3aa: CASSSSGQRIHNEQFF; CDR3nt: TGTGCCAGCAGTTCCTCGGGACAGAGGATTCACAATGAGCAGTTCTTC
j_gene: TRBJ1-5; d_gene: NA; v_gene: TRBV9; abundance: once; CDR3aa: CASSSGGGQPQHF; CDR3nt: TGTGCCAGCAGTTCCGGGGGGGGACAGCCCCAGCATTTT
j_gene: TRBJ2-7; d_gene: NA; v_gene: TRBV4-1; abundance: NA; CDR3aa: CASSPIISYEQYF; CDR3nt: TGCGCCAGCAGCCCAATTATCTCCTACGAGCAGTACTTC
j_gene: TRBJ1-2; d_gene: TRBD1; v_gene: TRBV28; abundance: few; CDR3aa: CASSYQRSGGVGYTF; CDR3nt: TGTGCCAGCAGCTATCAACGCTCAGGGGGCGTCGGCTACACCTTC
j_gene: TRBJ2-6; d_gene: TRBD2; v_gene: TRBV5-6; abundance: NA; CDR3aa: CASNSGGPSGANVLTF; CDR3nt: TGTGCCAGCAACTCGGGGGGTCCCTCTGGGGCCAACGTCCTGACTTTC
j_gene: TRBJ2-5; d_gene: NA; v_gene: TRBV2; abundance: once; CDR3aa: CASSLGRQETQYF; CDR3nt: TGTGCCAGCAGTTTGGGCAGACAAGAGACCCAGTACTTC
j_gene: TRBJ2-3; d_gene: NA; v_gene: TRBV9; abundance: NA; CDR3aa: CASSVEGGASTDTQYF; CDR3nt: TGTGCCAGCAGCGTAGAGGGCGGGGCTAGCACAGATACGCAGTATTTT
j_gene: TRBJ1-4; d_gene: NA; v_gene: TRBV28; abundance: NA; CDR3aa: CASSFGSDEKLFF; CDR3nt: TGTGCCAGCAGTTTTGGGTCGGATGAAAAACTGTTTTTT
j_gene: TRBJ1-3; d_gene: NA; v_gene: TRBV5-1; abundance: few; CDR3aa: CASSLEGQGTGNTIYF; CDR3nt: TGCGCCAGCAGCTTGGAGGGGCAGGGAACTGGAAACACCATATATTTT
j_gene: TRBJ2-2; d_gene: TRBD1; v_gene: TRBV14; abundance: NA; CDR3aa: CASSQDGTVDTGELFF; CDR3nt: TGTGCCAGCAGCCAAGATGGGACAGTCGACACCGGGGAGCTGTTTTTT
j_gene: TRBJ2-1; d_gene: NA; v_gene: TRBV6-4; abundance: NA; CDR3aa: CASSPRAAQHNEQFF; CDR3nt: TGTGCCAGCAGTCCTCGGGCCGCGCAACACAATGAGCAGTTCTTC
j_gene: TRBJ1-1; d_gene: TRBD1; v_gene: TRBV18; abundance: NA; CDR3aa: CASSRQGSNTEAFF; CDR3nt: TGTGCCAGCTCACGACAGGGATCCAACACTGAAGCTTTCTTT
j_gene: TRBJ2-7; d_gene: TRBD2; v_gene: TRBV6-5; abundance: NA; CDR3aa: CASSQSEGGHEQYF; CDR3nt: TGTGCCAGCAGCCAATCGGAGGGAGGGCACGAGCAGTACTTC
j_gene: TRBJ2-4; d_gene: NA; v_gene: TRBV19; abundance: NA; CDR3aa: CASSWKVPGRQNIQYF; CDR3nt: TGTGCCAGTAGTTGGAAAGTCCCGGGACGGCAAAACATTCAGTACTTC
j_gene: TRBJ2-2; d_gene: NA; v_gene: TRBV7-9; abundance: NA; CDR3aa: CASVANTGELFF; CDR3nt: TGTGCCAGCGTCGCGAACACCGGGGAGCTGTTTTTT
j_gene: TRBJ2-2; d_gene: NA; v_gene: TRBV5-1; abundance: NA; CDR3aa: CASSLVGEITGELFF; CDR3nt: TGCGCCAGCAGCTTGGTGGGGGAAATCACCGGGGAGCTGTTTTTT
j_gene: TRBJ2-6; d_gene: NA; v_gene: TRBV6-5; abundance: NA; CDR3aa: CASSWNSGANVLTF; CDR3nt: TGTGCCAGCAGTTGGAACTCTGGGGCCAACGTCCTGACTTTC
j_gene: TRBJ1-2; d_gene: TRBD1; v_gene: TRBV28; abundance: NA; CDR3aa: CASSPPGTGHLGGYTF; CDR3nt: TGTGCCAGCAGTCCCCCTGGGACAGGTCATCTGGGAGGCTACACCTTC
j_gene: TRBJ2-1; d_gene: TRBD2; v_gene: TRBV18; abundance: few; CDR3aa: CASSPRSGRAGNEQFF; CDR3nt: TGTGCCAGCTCACCACGGAGCGGGAGGGCCGGGAATGAGCAGTTCTTC
j_gene: TRBJ1-1; d_gene: NA; v_gene: TRBV7-3; abundance: NA; CDR3aa: CASSRQANTEAFF; CDR3nt: TGTGCCAGCAGCAGACAGGCGAACACTGAAGCTTTCTTT
j_gene: TRBJ2-1; d_gene: NA; v_gene: TRBV10-3; abundance: NA; CDR3aa: CAISGDRSSYNEQFF; CDR3nt: TGTGCCATCAGTGGCGACCGAAGCTCCTACAATGAGCAGTTCTTC
j_gene: TRBJ2-1; d_gene: TRBD2; v_gene: TRBV5-1; abundance: NA; CDR3aa: CASSFPGLAGGPSNEQFF; CDR3nt: TGCGCCAGCAGCTTCCCCGGACTAGCGGGAGGGCCCTCAAATGAGCAGTTCTTC
j_gene: TRBJ2-5; d_gene: NA; v_gene: TRBV7-9; abundance: NA; CDR3aa: CASSLGLRETQYF; CDR3nt: TGTGCCAGCAGCCTGGGACTGCGGGAGACCCAGTACTTC
j_gene: TRBJ2-3; d_gene: NA; v_gene: TRBV29-1; abundance: few; CDR3aa: CSVKANTDTQYF; CDR3nt: TGCAGCGTTAAGGCAAACACAGATACGCAGTATTTT
j_gene: TRBJ2-3; d_gene: TRBD1; v_gene: TRBV5-4; abundance: NA; CDR3aa: CASSLGLGQSTDTQYF; CDR3nt: TGTGCCAGCAGCTTGGGTTTGGGACAGAGCACAGATACGCAGTATTTT
j_gene: TRBJ2-7; d_gene: NA; v_gene: TRBV28; abundance: NA; CDR3aa: CASTPWSQGHEQYF; CDR3nt: TGTGCCAGCACCCCCTGGTCACAGGGTCACGAGCAGTACTTC
j_gene: TRBJ1-1; d_gene: NA; v_gene: TRBV6-5; abundance: NA; CDR3aa: CASRSLQGMNTEAFF; CDR3nt: TGTGCCAGCAGAAGTCTCCAGGGCATGAACACTGAAGCTTTCTTT
j_gene: TRBJ1-2; d_gene: NA; v_gene: TRBV19; abundance: few; CDR3aa: CASIGRGGYTF; CDR3nt: TGTGCCAGTATTGGACGGGGTGGCTACACCTTC
j_gene: TRBJ1-1; d_gene: NA; v_gene: TRBV4-1; abundance: NA; CDR3aa: CASSQDLEGKAFF; CDR3nt: TGCGCCAGCAGCCAAGATTTGGAGGGAAAAGCTTTCTTT
j_gene: TRBJ2-3; d_gene: TRBD1; v_gene: TRBV7-9; abundance: NA; CDR3aa: CASSYPGGGTGSPDTQYF; CDR3nt: TGTGCCAGCAGCTACCCCGGCGGCGGGACAGGGAGCCCAGATACGCAGTATTTT
j_gene: TRBJ2-2; d_gene: TRBD2; v_gene: TRBV19; abundance: few; CDR3aa: CASTSGSGTGELFF; CDR3nt: TGTGCCAGCACTAGCGGGAGTGGCACCGGGGAGCTGTTTTTT
j_gene: TRBJ2-1; d_gene: TRBD2; v_gene: TRBV6-1; abundance: NA; CDR3aa: CASSGTSGSLYNEQFF; CDR3nt: TGTGCCAGCAGTGGGACTAGCGGGAGTCTCTACAATGAGCAGTTCTTC
j_gene: TRBJ2-5; d_gene: NA; v_gene: TRBV7-9; abundance: NA; CDR3aa: CASSLLGDRQETQYF; CDR3nt: TGTGCCAGCAGCTTACTCGGGGATCGACAAGAGACCCAGTACTTC
j_gene: TRBJ1-4; d_gene: NA; v_gene: TRBV10-3; abundance: NA; CDR3aa: CAISVGLGDEKLFF; CDR3nt: TGTGCCATCAGTGTGGGGCTGGGGGATGAAAAACTGTTTTTT
j_gene: TRBJ1-1; d_gene: TRBD1; v_gene: TRBV5-3; abundance: NA; CDR3aa: CARSLGQGAQGSGAFF; CDR3nt: TGTGCCAGAAGCTTGGGACAGGGGGCGCAAGGTTCTGGAGCTTTCTTT
j_gene: TRBJ2-3; d_gene: NA; v_gene: TRBV10-3; abundance: NA; CDR3aa: CAISKAGSTDTQYF; CDR3nt: TGTGCCATCAGTAAAGCGGGCTCCACAGATACGCAGTATTTT
j_gene: TRBJ1-2; d_gene: NA; v_gene: TRBV14; abundance: NA; CDR3aa: CASSQGNRNGYTF; CDR3nt: TGTGCCAGCAGCCAAGGCAATAGGAATGGCTACACCTTC
j_gene: TRBJ2-2; d_gene: NA; v_gene: TRBV7-9; abundance: NA; CDR3aa: CASSPSSGELFF; CDR3nt: TGTGCCAGCAGCCCTAGCTCCGGGGAGCTGTTTTTT